A single sample gave rise to the 18 T cell receptor beta chains below, sequenced in a study of blood T cell repertoires in COVID-19. Measured with immunoSEQ multiplex PCR; TCRdb has only the in-frame clones, and not every one. The sample gives some 250,000 clones, around 88% of which show up once; 3% to 4% is in the top ten. The sequenced sample was PBMCs or T cells enriched from blood (not recorded which). Receptor source: a woman between 40 and 50 years old with acute COVID-19.

V gene TRBV9 combines with J gene TRBJ2-7; tentative D call: TRBD2 (7 bases). Trimming shortened V by 0 bases and J by 5 bases, and 15 bases separated the two germline ends. CDR1 is SGDLS, CDR2 YYNGEE, per germline. The CDR3 consists of 15 residues. Here the CDR3 DNA reads TGTGCCAGCAGCGTAGAGGGGACAAGCGGGAACGAGCAGTACTTC. It yields the protein CASSVEGTSGNEQYF.

V usage is TRBV15 and J usage is TRBJ2-7, with D possibly being TRBD1 (5 bases). Germline-derived CDR1 and CDR2 are LNHNV and YYDKDF (reference sequence). This CDR3 region has 15 residues. Trimming took off 6 bases at V and 6 bases at J, with 21 bases between the two ends. CDR3 bases: TGTGCCACCAGTTTGTTGTCGGGCGAGACAGTCGAGCAGTACTTC. Protein: CATSLLSGETVEQYF.

The chain couples TRBV25-1 to TRBJ2-3; 13 nucleotides agree with TRBD2. CDR3 length: 16 residues. After removal of 4 bases from V and 6 bases from J, the junction contained 7 bases not matched to a gene. Germline V gives CDR1 MGHDK, CDR2 SYGVNS. CDR3 nucleotide sequence: TGTGCCAGCAGTGTGGGACTAGCGGGAAACTCGGATACGCAGTATTTT. Protein product: CASSVGLAGNSDTQYF. Full variable domain (rest looked up from reference TRBV25-1 and TRBJ2-3): EADIYQTPRYLVIGTGKKITLECSQTMGHDKMYWYQQDPGMELHLIHYSYGVNSTEKGDLSSESTVSRIRTEHFPLTLESARPSHTSQYLCASSVGLAGNSDTQYFGPGTRLTVL.

The chain recombines TRBV7-9 with TRBJ1-1; 9 nucleotides align to TRBD1. The CDR3 runs 15 residues. Germline values: CDR1 SEHNR, CDR2 FQNEAQ (reference sequence). V lost 6 bases and J lost 4; bases outside the gene matches: 9. CDR3 sequence: CASSYYRGPGTEAFF. The CDR3 DNA is TGTGCCAGCAGTTATTACAGGGGGCCGGGCACTGAAGCTTTCTTT.

The rearrangement joins TRBV11-3 to TRBJ2-3; no firm D call. The CDR3 has 15 amino acids. Germline V CDR1 and CDR2: SGHNT, YENEEA. V was trimmed by 1 base and J by 4 bases, leaving 12 bases between them. The CDR3 region has the DNA TGTGCCAGCAGCTTAGCCCCGACTTCGGCAGATACGCAGTATTTT. It codes for CASSLAPTSADTQYF. Looking up the rest from reference TRBV11-3 and TRBJ2-3 gives the full variable domain: EAGVVQSPRYKIIEKKQPVAFWCNPISGHNTLYWYLQNLGQGPELLIRYENEEAVDDSQLPKDRFSAERLKGVDSTLKIQPAELGDSAVYLCASSLAPTSADTQYFGPGTRLTVL.

This chain uses TRBV3-1 (or the pseudogene TRBV3-2) with TRBJ2-7; D not resolved. The V end was cut by 0 bases, the J end by 2 bases, with 8 bases between. This CDR3 comprises 14 residues. In germline, CDR1 is LGHDT, CDR2 YNNKEL (reference sequence). CDR3 sequence reads: CASSQDASTYEQYF. The CDR3, as DNA: TGTGCCAGCAGCCAAGACGCATCTACCTACGAGCAGTACTTC.

The chain combines TRBV7-2 with TRBJ1-4, with 10 bases matching TRBD1. The CDR3 extends over 15 amino acids. The germline CDR1 and CDR2 sequences are SGHTA and FQGNSA. The V segment lost 5 bases and the J segment 7 bases; nucleotides outside the gene matches: 7. The CDR3 bases are TGTGCCAGCAGCATCGCTCGGGACAGGGGTGAAAAACTGTTTTTT. It is translated as CASSIARDRGEKLFF.

V and J are TRBV5-4 and TRBJ2-3; TRBD2 aligns across 7 bases. CDR3 length: 16 residues. Germline loops: CDR1 SGHNT, CDR2 YYREEE (reference sequence). After removal of 4 bases from V and 4 bases from J, the junction contained 12 bases not matched to a gene. CDR3 region: CASSGWSGTLPDTQYF. The CDR3 DNA reads as TGTGCCAGCAGCGGGTGGAGCGGGACCCTCCCAGATACGCAGTATTTT.

The J gene is TRBJ2-1, the V gene TRBV5-1; 8 bases align to TRBD1. This CDR3 has 14 residues. After removal of 5 bases from V and 6 bases from J, the junction contained 7 bases not matched to a gene. CDR1 is SGHRS and CDR2 is YFSETQ in the germline V gene. CDR3 amino acids: CASSQDREVNEQFF. Written as DNA, the CDR3 is TGCGCCAGCAGTCAGGACAGGGAGGTCAATGAGCAGTTCTTC.

The chain uses TRBV9 and TRBJ2-1, with TRBD2 matching 10 bases. After removal of 0 bases from V and 1 base from J, the junction contained 4 bases not matched to a gene. This CDR3 has 17 amino acids. CDR1 and CDR2 from the germline V gene are SGDLS and YYNGEE. This CDR3 is CASSVVPSGSSYNEQFF. As DNA, the CDR3 is TGTGCCAGCAGCGTAGTGCCTAGCGGGAGTTCCTACAATGAGCAGTTCTTC.

V and J are TRBV27 and TRBJ1-5; possibly TRBD1 for D (5 bases). The CDR3 totals 14 residues. Germline V gives CDR1 MNHEY, CDR2 SMNVEV (reference sequence). V was cut by 2 bases and J by 4 bases, with 9 bases left in between. The CDR3 region is CASSLVGGNQPQHF. The CDR3 DNA reads as TGTGCCAGCAGTTTAGTGGGGGGAAATCAGCCCCAGCATTTT.

This clone is a singleton in its sample. The chain joins TRBV19 to TRBJ1-5, with TRBD1 matching over 7 bases. The germline CDR1 and CDR2 sequences are LNHDA and SQIVND (reference sequence). CDR3 size: 15 residues. J lost 3 bases, V lost 5 bases, and 7 bases had no gene match. CDR3 coding DNA: TGTGCCAGTAGTCGCCAGGACAGGTCCAATCAGCCCCAGCATTTT. Translation gives CASSRQDRSNQPQHF.

The chain is built from TRBV23-1 and TRBJ2-4; D possibly corresponds to TRBD1 (6 bases). Being an ORF, TRBV23-1 has a function that is uncertain. Trimming shortened V by 2 bases and J by 9 bases, and 17 bases separated the two germline ends. This CDR3 has 15 amino acids. This CDR3 reads CASSQRDKLRVIQYF. In nucleotides, the CDR3 is TGCGCCAGCAGTCAACGGGACAAACTAAGGGTCATTCAGTACTTC.

Details on this clone: This same CDR3 is encoded by further DNA sequences in the sample. The genes are TRBV19 and TRBJ2-7; D remains unclear. V lost 0 bases and J 4 bases, leaving 7 bases between the germline ends. The CDR3 loop spans 13 amino acids. Germline V gene sequence: CDR1 LNHDA, CDR2 SQIVND (reference sequence). The CDR3 protein is CASSIEGRYEQYF. Here the CDR3 DNA reads TGTGCCAGTAGTATAGAGGGCAGGTACGAGCAGTACTTC.

This chain links TRBV27 with TRBJ2-1, with D maybe TRBD2 (6 bases). In germline, CDR1 is MNHEY, CDR2 SMNVEV (reference sequence). V was cut by 3 bases and J by 4 bases, with 13 bases left in between. The CDR3 has 15 amino acids. CDR3 nucleotides: TGTGCCAGCAGTTTGGGGCGGGAAAAGTACAATGAGCAGTTCTTC. Translated, it gives CASSLGREKYNEQFF.

The chain has TRBV7-2 and TRBJ1-1; D remains unclear. Trimming removed 1 base at V and 3 bases at J, with 12 bases between. Germline V gives CDR1 SGHTA, CDR2 FQGNSA. This CDR3 is 15 amino acids long. This CDR3 reads CASSLVLAADTEAFF. The CDR3 nucleotides read TGTGCCAGCAGCTTAGTTTTGGCTGCAGACACTGAAGCTTTCTTT.

The gene calls are TRBV25-1 and TRBJ2-7; D remains ambiguous. This CDR3 has 13 residues. V was cut by 8 bases and J by 3 bases, with 14 bases left in between. Germline CDR1 reads MGHDK; CDR2 reads SYGVNS. The CDR3: CASRSDPDYEQYF. The CDR3 bases are TGTGCCAGCCGCAGCGACCCCGACTACGAGCAGTACTTC.

The chain joins TRBV27 to TRBJ2-1; 12 bases align to TRBD1. This CDR3 has 14 residues. The germline V gene has CDR1 MNHEY and CDR2 SMNVEV (reference sequence). V lost 7 bases and J lost 5; bases outside the gene matches: 3. The DNA of the CDR3 is TGTGCCAGCAAGGGACAGGGGGCAAACAATGAGCAGTTCTTC. This encodes CASKGQGANNEQFF.